The TCR beta chain under discussion was sequenced for a study of T-cell memory formation after mild COVID-19. Trimming cost V 6 bases and J 8 bases, with 22 bases left between them. CDR3 length: 16 amino acids. Germline V CDR1 and CDR2: MDHEN, SYDVKM. TCRdb ran MiXCR on the 5' RACE reads and lists one entry per CDR3 protein. The table has a few hundred thousand distinct CDR3 sequences, 20% to 25% seen once. The sample consisted of PBMCs or a T cell subset sorted from them (not recorded which). The receptor comes from a man aged 18 to 29 who had mild COVID-19 (a few samples of this study predate the infection). Cell type and time point are not known. The chain has TRBV28 and TRBJ1-4; the D is unclear. The chain's CDR3 is CASSTVGGRYGEKLFF. DNA of the CDR3: TGTGCCAGCAGCACGGTCGGAGGGCGCTACGGGGAAAAACTGTTTTTT.